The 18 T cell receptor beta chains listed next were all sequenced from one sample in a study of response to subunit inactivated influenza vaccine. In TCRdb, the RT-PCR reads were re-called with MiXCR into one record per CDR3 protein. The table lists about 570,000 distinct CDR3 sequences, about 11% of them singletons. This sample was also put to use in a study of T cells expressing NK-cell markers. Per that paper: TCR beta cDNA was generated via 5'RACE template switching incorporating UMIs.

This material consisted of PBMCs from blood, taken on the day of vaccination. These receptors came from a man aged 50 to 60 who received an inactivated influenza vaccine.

The CDR3 here is CASSDLAVLGNEQFF. CDR3 DNA sequence: TGTGCCAGCAGTGATCTAGCGGTTCTAGGGAATGAGCAGTTCTTC. This chain links TRBV25-1 with TRBJ2-1; 7 positions agree with TRBD2. This CDR3 comprises 15 residues. Germline CDR1 is MGHDK and CDR2 is SYGVNS. V lost 3 bases to trimming and J lost 7 bases; unmatched junction nucleotides: 9. The full variable domain, in which reference TRBV25-1 and TRBJ2-1 provide the parts outside the CDR3, is EADIYQTPRYLVIGTGKKITLECSQTMGHDKMYWYQQDPGMELHLIHYSYGVNSTEKGDLSSESTVSRIRTEHFPLTLESARPSHTSQYLCASSDLAVLGNEQFFGPGTRLTVL.

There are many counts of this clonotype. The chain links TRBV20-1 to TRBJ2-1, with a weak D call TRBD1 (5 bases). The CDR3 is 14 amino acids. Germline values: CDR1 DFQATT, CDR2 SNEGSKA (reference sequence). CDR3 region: CSALAETAYNEQFF. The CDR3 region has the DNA TGCAGCGCCCTCGCCGAGACAGCTTACAATGAGCAGTTCTTC.

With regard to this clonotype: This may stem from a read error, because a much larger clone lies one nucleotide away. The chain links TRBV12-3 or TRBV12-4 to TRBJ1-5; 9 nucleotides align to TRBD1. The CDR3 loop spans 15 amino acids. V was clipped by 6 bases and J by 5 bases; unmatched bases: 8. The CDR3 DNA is TGTGCCAGCAGACAGACAGGGGGAAGCGATCAGCCCCAGCATTTT. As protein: CASRQTGGSDQPQHF.

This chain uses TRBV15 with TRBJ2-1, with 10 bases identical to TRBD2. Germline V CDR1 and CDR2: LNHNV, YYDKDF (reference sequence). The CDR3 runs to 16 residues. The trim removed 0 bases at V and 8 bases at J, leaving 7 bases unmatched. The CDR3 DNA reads TGTGCCACCAGCAGAGATTCACTAGCGGGAATACATGAGCAGTTCTTC. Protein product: CATSRDSLAGIHEQFF.

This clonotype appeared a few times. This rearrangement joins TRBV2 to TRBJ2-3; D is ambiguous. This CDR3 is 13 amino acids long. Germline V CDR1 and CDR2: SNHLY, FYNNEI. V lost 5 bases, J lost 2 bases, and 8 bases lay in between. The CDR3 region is CASSPLPTDTQYF. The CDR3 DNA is TGTGCCAGCAGTCCCCTGCCCACAGATACGCAGTATTTT.

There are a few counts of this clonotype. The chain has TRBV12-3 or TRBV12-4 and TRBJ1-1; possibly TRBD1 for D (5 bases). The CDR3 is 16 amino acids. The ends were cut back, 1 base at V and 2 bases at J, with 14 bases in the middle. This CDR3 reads CASSLGGHRLNTEAFF. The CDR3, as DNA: TGTGCCAGCAGTTTAGGAGGACACAGATTAAACACTGAAGCTTTCTTT.

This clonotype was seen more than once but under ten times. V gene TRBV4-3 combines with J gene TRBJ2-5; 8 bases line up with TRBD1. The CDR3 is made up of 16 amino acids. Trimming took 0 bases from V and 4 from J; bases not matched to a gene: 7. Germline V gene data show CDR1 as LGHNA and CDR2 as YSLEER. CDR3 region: CASSQETGVFGETQYF. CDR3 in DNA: TGCGCCAGCAGCCAAGAGACAGGGGTATTTGGAGAGACCCAGTACTTC.

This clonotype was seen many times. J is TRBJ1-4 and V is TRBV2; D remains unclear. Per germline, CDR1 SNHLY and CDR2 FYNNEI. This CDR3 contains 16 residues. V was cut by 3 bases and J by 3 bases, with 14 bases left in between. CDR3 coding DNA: TGTGCCAGCAGTGAGGCCAGGAGAAGGCCTAATGAAAAACTGTTTTTT. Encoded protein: CASSEARRRPNEKLFF.

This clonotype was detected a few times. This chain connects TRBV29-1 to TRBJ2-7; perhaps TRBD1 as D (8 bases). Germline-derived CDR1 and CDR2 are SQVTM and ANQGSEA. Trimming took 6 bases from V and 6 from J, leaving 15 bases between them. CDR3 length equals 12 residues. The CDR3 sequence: CSVSGGGGEQYF. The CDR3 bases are TGCAGCGTCTCAGGGGGCGGGGGCGAGCAGTACTTC.

CDR3 in DNA: TGCGCCAGCAGCTTGCGCAACACCTACAATGAGCAGTTCTTC. This translates into CASSLRNTYNEQFF. V and J are TRBV5-1 and TRBJ2-1; D ambiguous. The germline V gene encodes CDR1 SGHRS and CDR2 YFSETQ. This CDR3 is built from 14 residues. The V end was cut by 1 base, the J end by 2 bases, with 7 bases between.

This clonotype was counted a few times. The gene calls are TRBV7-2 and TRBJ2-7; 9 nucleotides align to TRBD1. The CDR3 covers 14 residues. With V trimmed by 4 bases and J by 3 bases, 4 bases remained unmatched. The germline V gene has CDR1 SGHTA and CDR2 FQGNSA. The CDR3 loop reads CASSYTTGGYEQYF. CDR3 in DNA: TGTGCCAGCAGCTACACGACAGGGGGCTACGAGCAGTACTTC.

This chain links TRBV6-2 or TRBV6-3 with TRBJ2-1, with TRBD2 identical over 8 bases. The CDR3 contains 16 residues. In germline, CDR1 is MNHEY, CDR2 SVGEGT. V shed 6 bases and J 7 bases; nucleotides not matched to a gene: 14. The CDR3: CASRSLGGRIGNEQFF. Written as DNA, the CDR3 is TGTGCCAGCAGATCCCTTGGCGGGAGGATCGGGAATGAGCAGTTCTTC.

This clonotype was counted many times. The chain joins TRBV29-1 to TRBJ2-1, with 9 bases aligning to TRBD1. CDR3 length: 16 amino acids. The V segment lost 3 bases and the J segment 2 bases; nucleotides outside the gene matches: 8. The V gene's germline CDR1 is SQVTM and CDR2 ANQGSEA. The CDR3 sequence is CSVDPADRGAYNEQFF. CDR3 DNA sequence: TGCAGCGTTGACCCCGCCGACAGGGGGGCCTACAATGAGCAGTTCTTC.

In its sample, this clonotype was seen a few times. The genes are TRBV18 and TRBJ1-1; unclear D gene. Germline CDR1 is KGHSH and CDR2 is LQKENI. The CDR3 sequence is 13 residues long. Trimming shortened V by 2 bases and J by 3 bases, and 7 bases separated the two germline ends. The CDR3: CASSPAGYTEAFF. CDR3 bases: TGTGCCAGCTCACCAGCCGGGTACACTGAAGCTTTCTTT.

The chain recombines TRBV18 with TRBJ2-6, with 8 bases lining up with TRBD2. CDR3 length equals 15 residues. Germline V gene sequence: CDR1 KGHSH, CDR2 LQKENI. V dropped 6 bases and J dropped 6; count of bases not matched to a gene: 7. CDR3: CASSEFSGKANVLTF. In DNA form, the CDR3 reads TGTGCCAGCTCCGAATTTAGCGGGAAGGCCAACGTCCTGACTTTC. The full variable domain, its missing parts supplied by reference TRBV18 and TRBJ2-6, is NAGVMQNPRHLVRRRGQEARLRCSPMKGHSHVYWYRQLPEEGLKFMVYLQKENIIDESGMPKERFSAEFPKEGPSILRIQQVVRGDSAAYFCASSEFSGKANVLTFGAGSRLTVL.

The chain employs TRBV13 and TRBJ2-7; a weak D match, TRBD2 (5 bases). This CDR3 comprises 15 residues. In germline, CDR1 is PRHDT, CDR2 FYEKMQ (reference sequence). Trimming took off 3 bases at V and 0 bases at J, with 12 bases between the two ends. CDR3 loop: CASSFAGMSSYEQYF. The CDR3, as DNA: TGTGCCAGCAGCTTTGCCGGGATGTCCTCCTACGAGCAGTACTTC.

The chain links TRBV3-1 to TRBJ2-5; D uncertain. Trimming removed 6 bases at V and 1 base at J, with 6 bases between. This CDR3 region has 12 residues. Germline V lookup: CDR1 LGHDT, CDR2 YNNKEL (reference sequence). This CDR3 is CASSRAQETQYF. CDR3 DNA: TGTGCCAGCAGTAGGGCCCAAGAGACCCAGTACTTC.

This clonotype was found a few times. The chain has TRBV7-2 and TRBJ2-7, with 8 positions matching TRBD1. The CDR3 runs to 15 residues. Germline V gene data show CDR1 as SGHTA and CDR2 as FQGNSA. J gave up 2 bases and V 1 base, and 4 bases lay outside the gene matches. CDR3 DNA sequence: TGTGCCAGCAGCTTAGGGGTCAGGGGGCCCTACGAGCAGTACTTC. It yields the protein CASSLGVRGPYEQYF.